This is a list of T cell receptor beta chains from one sample in a study of CD8+CD57+ T cells in acquired aplastic anemia. TCRdb processed the reads anew with MiXCR; each CDR3 protein has one entry. The table records roughly 200,000 distinct CDR3 sequences, 55% to 65% of them present only once. Source material: sorted CD4+, CD8+, or CD8+CD57+ T cells (not recorded which) from PBMCs. Every receptor here comes from a human donor with aplastic anemia. CDR3s include the opening cysteine and the closing phenylalanine or tryptophan. The D gene is left open where the match is weak. Clone size appears in some rows only: once, few, many, or a class for an expanded clone.

J gene: TRBJ2-7; V gene: TRBV11-2; clone size: NA; D gene: NA; CDR3 DNA: TGTGCCAGCAGACGGACCCCTGGGGGGACCAGCTCCTACGAGCAGTACTTC; CDR3 protein: CASRRTPGGTSSYEQYF
J gene: TRBJ2-6; V gene: TRBV2; clone size: few; D gene: NA; CDR3 DNA: TGTGCCAGCAGTGGAGTACTCCCTGGGGCCAACGTCCTGACTTTC; CDR3 protein: CASSGVLPGANVLTF
J gene: TRBJ2-7; V gene: TRBV7-6; clone size: NA; D gene: NA; CDR3 DNA: TGTGCCAGCAGCTTTCTGGACGGGGAGCAGTACTTC; CDR3 protein: CASSFLDGEQYF
J gene: TRBJ2-7; V gene: TRBV7-9; clone size: NA; D gene: TRBD1; CDR3 DNA: TGTGCCAGCAGCTTAGTCCCCGGACAGGGTAGCGACGAGCAGTACTTC; CDR3 protein: CASSLVPGQGSDEQYF
J gene: TRBJ2-1; V gene: TRBV9; clone size: NA; D gene: TRBD2; CDR3 DNA: TGTGCCAGCAGCGTAGGCACTAGCGGATCATACAATGAGCAGTTCTTC; CDR3 protein: CASSVGTSGSYNEQFF
J gene: TRBJ2-7; V gene: TRBV7-9; clone size: NA; D gene: NA; CDR3 DNA: TGTGCCAGCAGCCTCCGGGACGTCTCCTACGAGCAGTACTTC; CDR3 protein: CASSLRDVSYEQYF
J gene: TRBJ2-7; V gene: TRBV12-3/TRBV12-4; clone size: few; D gene: NA; CDR3 DNA: TGTGCCAGCAGCAGACAGGCCAACTACGAGCAGTACTTC; CDR3 protein: CASSRQANYEQYF
J gene: TRBJ1-1; V gene: TRBV2; clone size: many; D gene: NA; CDR3 DNA: TGTGCCAGCAGTGAATTTAATCTGGGAGCTTTCTTT; CDR3 protein: CASSEFNLGAFF
J gene: TRBJ1-2; V gene: TRBV2; clone size: NA; D gene: TRBD1; CDR3 DNA: TGTGCCAGCAGTGTGCAGGGGGGGAACTATGGCTACACCTTC; CDR3 protein: CASSVQGGNYGYTF
J gene: TRBJ2-3; V gene: TRBV7-2; clone size: NA; D gene: NA; CDR3 DNA: TGTGCCAGCAGCTTAGCGGGGTCGGGAGATACGCAGTATTTT; CDR3 protein: CASSLAGSGDTQYF
J gene: TRBJ2-7; V gene: TRBV12-3/TRBV12-4; clone size: NA; D gene: TRBD1; CDR3 DNA: TGTGCCAGCAGTTCCGGGACAGGGCAGGACGAGCAGTACTTC; CDR3 protein: CASSSGTGQDEQYF
J gene: TRBJ2-3; V gene: TRBV7-2; clone size: NA; D gene: NA; CDR3 DNA: TGTGCCAGCAGCCCCCAGGGAAACACAGATACGCAGTATTTT; CDR3 protein: CASSPQGNTDTQYF
J gene: TRBJ2-7; V gene: TRBV19; clone size: NA; D gene: TRBD1; CDR3 DNA: TGTGCCAGTAGTAGAGGGGACAGGGGCTTCGAAATCTACGAGCAGTACTTC; CDR3 protein: CASSRGDRGFEIYEQYF
J gene: TRBJ1-1; V gene: TRBV5-1; clone size: many; D gene: NA; CDR3 DNA: TGCGCCAGCAGCTTGGGTCCCGTGGAGAACACTGAAGCTTTCTTT; CDR3 protein: CASSLGPVENTEAFF
J gene: TRBJ2-1; V gene: TRBV10-1; clone size: NA; D gene: TRBD2; CDR3 DNA: TGCGCCAGCAGTGAGTTAGGGGGCGGGAGGGCCGAAAATGAGCAGTTCTTC; CDR3 protein: CASSELGGGRAENEQFF
J gene: TRBJ1-2; V gene: TRBV2; clone size: many; D gene: NA; CDR3 DNA: TGTGCCAGCAGTGAAAGTAGAACAGCCCCCTATGGCTACACCTTC; CDR3 protein: CASSESRTAPYGYTF
J gene: TRBJ1-1; V gene: TRBV12-3/TRBV12-4; clone size: NA; D gene: NA; CDR3 DNA: TGTGCCAGCAGTTTGGGAGAGACTGAAGCTTTCTTT; CDR3 protein: CASSLGETEAFF
J gene: TRBJ2-1; V gene: TRBV20-1; clone size: once; D gene: TRBD2; CDR3 DNA: TGCAGTGCTAGAGACCTAGCGGGAGGGCCTTACAATGAGCAGTTCTTC; CDR3 protein: CSARDLAGGPYNEQFF
J gene: TRBJ1-3; V gene: TRBV20-1; clone size: NA; D gene: NA; CDR3 DNA: TGCAGTGCTAGCCCCCCAGGCAGGAGCTCTGGAAACACCATATATTTT; CDR3 protein: CSASPPGRSSGNTIYF
J gene: TRBJ2-7; V gene: TRBV5-1; clone size: NA; D gene: TRBD1; CDR3 DNA: TGCGCCAGCAGGCGGGACAGGGAGTACGAGCAGTACTTC; CDR3 protein: CASRRDREYEQYF
J gene: TRBJ2-7; V gene: TRBV7-2; clone size: NA; D gene: NA; CDR3 DNA: TGCGCCAGCAGAACTGGGACCGCCACCTACGAGCAGTACTTC; CDR3 protein: CASRTGTATYEQYF
J gene: TRBJ2-1; V gene: TRBV24-1; clone size: NA; D gene: NA; CDR3 DNA: TGTGCCACCAGTGGTGGGGGACACCTAGGTACAGGGAAAAATGAGCAGTTCTTC; CDR3 protein: CATSGGGHLGTGKNEQFF